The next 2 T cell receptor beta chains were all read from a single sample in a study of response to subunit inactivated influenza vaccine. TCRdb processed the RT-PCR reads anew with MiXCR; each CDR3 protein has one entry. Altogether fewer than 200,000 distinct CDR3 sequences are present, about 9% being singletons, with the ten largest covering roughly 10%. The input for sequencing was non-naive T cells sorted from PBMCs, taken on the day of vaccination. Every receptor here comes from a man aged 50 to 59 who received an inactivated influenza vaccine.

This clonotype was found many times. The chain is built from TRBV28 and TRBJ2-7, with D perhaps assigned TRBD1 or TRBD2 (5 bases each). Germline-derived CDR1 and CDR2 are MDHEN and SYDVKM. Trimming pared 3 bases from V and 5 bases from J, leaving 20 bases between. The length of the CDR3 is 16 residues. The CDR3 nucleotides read TGTGCCAGCAGTTTCAATCCGGGACCGGGGCTAGACGAGCAGTACTTC. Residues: CASSFNPGPGLDEQYF.

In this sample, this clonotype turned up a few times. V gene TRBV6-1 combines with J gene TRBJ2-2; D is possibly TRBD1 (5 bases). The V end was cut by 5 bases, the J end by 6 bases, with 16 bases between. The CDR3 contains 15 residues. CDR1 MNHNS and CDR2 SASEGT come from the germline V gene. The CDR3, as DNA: TGTGCCAGCAGTAAAACCTTCAGGGTTGCCGGGGAGCTGTTTTTT. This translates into CASSKTFRVAGELFF.